The 19 T cell receptor beta chains reported below all come from one sample, sequenced in a study of OX40 agonist ivuxolimab in advanced cancers. The method was immunoSEQ multiplex PCR; TCRdb's version includes in-frame clones alone and lacks a portion of them. Altogether 60,000 to 90,000 clones are present, about nine tenths being singletons, with the ten largest covering roughly 1%. The sample here was CD4+ or CD8+ T cells sorted from blood, taken in a trial of the OX40 agonist ivuxolimab. All receptors derive from an adult with an advanced solid tumor such as melanoma, head and neck, liver or kidney cancer.

The J gene is TRBJ2-7, the V gene TRBV19; D perhaps matches TRBD2 (6 bases). The CDR3 has 13 amino acids. Trimming cost V 3 bases and J 6 bases, with 12 bases left between them. Per the germline V gene, CDR1 is LNHDA and CDR2 is SQIVND (reference sequence). CDR3 nucleotides: TGTGCCAGTAGTATTCGGGGAGGAAGCGAGCAGTACTTC. It codes for CASSIRGGSEQYF.

The CDR3 here is CASSLGQGGGEQYF. The CDR3 DNA is TGTGCCAGCAGTCTAGGACAGGGTGGGGGCGAGCAGTACTTC. The chain links TRBV28 to TRBJ2-7; TRBD1 aligns across 8 bases. CDR1 MDHEN and CDR2 SYDVKM come from the germline V gene. The CDR3 length is 14 residues. The junction had 9 bases not matched to a gene; V was cut back by 5 bases and J by 6 bases.

This clone was found once. The chain combines TRBV5-1 with TRBJ1-2; 7 bases align to TRBD1. The length of the CDR3 is 15 residues. Germline-derived CDR1 and CDR2 are SGHRS and YFSETQ. The ends lost 4 bases at V and 3 bases at J; junction bases unmatched: 9. CDR3 sequence reads: CASSLRPGQHYGYTF. CDR3 bases: TGCGCCAGCAGCCTAAGACCGGGACAGCACTATGGCTACACCTTC.

The genes are TRBV6-6 and TRBJ2-7, with D unresolved. The CDR3 runs 12 residues. V lost 6 bases, J lost 3 bases, and 9 bases lay in between. Germline CDR1 is MNHNY and CDR2 is SVGAGI (reference sequence). CDR3 amino acids: CASSHSFYEQYF. CDR3 nucleotide sequence: TGTGCCAGCAGCCACTCGTTCTACGAGCAGTACTTC.

The chain employs TRBV7-3 and TRBJ2-5, with 13 bases fitting TRBD2. The J segment lost 5 bases and the V segment lost 5 bases, leaving 5 bases of the junction unmatched. Germline V gives CDR1 SGHTA, CDR2 FQGTGA. The CDR3 length is 15 residues. Here the CDR3 reads CASSIGLAGVETQYF. The CDR3 DNA reads as TGTGCCAGCAGCATAGGACTAGCGGGGGTGGAGACCCAGTACTTC.

The chain links TRBV6-5 to TRBJ1-3; no reliable D call. The ends were cut back, 0 bases at V and 0 bases at J, with 6 bases in the middle. CDR3 length: 15 amino acids. Germline values: CDR1 MNHEY, CDR2 SVGAGI. The CDR3: CASSYSAISGNTIYF. CDR3 nucleotide sequence: TGTGCCAGCAGTTACTCCGCCATCTCTGGAAACACCATATATTTT.

This chain links TRBV4-3 with TRBJ2-6, with D perhaps being TRBD1 or TRBD2 (5 bases each). Deletions cut 2 bases from V and 4 bases from J, with 12 bases between. CDR1 LGHNA and CDR2 YSLEER come from the germline V gene. The CDR3 covers 16 residues. The CDR3 spells CASSQQVGVGANVLTF. The CDR3 region has the DNA TGCGCCAGCAGCCAACAGGTGGGGGTCGGGGCCAACGTCCTGACTTTC.

This clone occurred once. The chain is built from TRBV10-3 and TRBJ1-2, with D possibly being TRBD1 (5 bases). The germline V and J ends were trimmed by 3 bases and 7 bases, with 9 bases remaining between them. Germline V gives CDR1 ENHRY, CDR2 SYGVKD. This CDR3 is 12 amino acids long. The CDR3 region is CAISDWGIGYTF. Written as DNA, the CDR3 is TGTGCCATCAGTGATTGGGGGATTGGCTACACCTTC.

The J gene is TRBJ2-3, the V gene TRBV5-1; D remains unclear. The V gene lost 0 bases and the J gene lost 0 bases, with 11 bases spanning the gap. CDR3 length: 16 residues. Per germline, CDR1 SGHRS and CDR2 YFSETQ. DNA for the CDR3: TGCGCCAGCAGCTTGGCCCAGCTCACTAGCACAGATACGCAGTATTTT. Translation: CASSLAQLTSTDTQYF. The whole variable domain, remainder taken from reference TRBV5-1 and TRBJ2-3, is KAGVTQTPRYLIKTRGQQVTLSCSPISGHRSVSWYQQTPGQGLQFLFEYFSETQRNKGNFPGRFSGRQFSNSRSEMNVSTLELGDSALYLCASSLAQLTSTDTQYFGPGTRLTVL.

This clone was found once. The CDR3 is CASAISYEQYF. The CDR3 nucleotides are TGTGCTAGTGCTATATCCTACGAGCAGTACTTC. The rearrangement links TRBV12-5 to TRBJ2-7; D remains ambiguous. This CDR3 region has 11 residues. Germline values: CDR1 LGHNT, CDR2 FRNRAP. V gave up 7 bases and J gave up 1 base, with 5 bases separating them. Based on the CDR3 plus reference TRBV12-5 and TRBJ2-7, the full variable domain is DARVTQTPRHKVTEMGQEVTMRCQPILGHNTVFWYRQTMMQGLELLAYFRNRAPLDDSGMPKDRFSAEMPDATLATLKIQPSEPRDSAVYFCASAISYEQYFGPGTRLTVT.

This chain joins TRBV6-1 and TRBJ1-4; no reliable D call. In germline, CDR1 is MNHNS, CDR2 SASEGT. V lost 4 bases and J 5 bases, leaving 11 bases between the germline ends. The CDR3 is 14 amino acids. The chain's CDR3 is CASSVRAHNEKLFF. DNA for the CDR3: TGTGCCAGCAGTGTCCGGGCCCACAATGAAAAACTGTTTTTT.

This sequence joins TRBV14 and TRBJ1-6; no definite D call. Germline assignment: CDR1 SGHDN and CDR2 FVKESK. This CDR3 region has 16 residues. V lost 4 bases and J 0 bases, leaving 10 bases between the germline ends. The CDR3 DNA sequence: TGTGCCAGCAGCCCATTCCGCGGCTCCTATAATTCACCCCTCCACTTT. It is translated as CASSPFRGSYNSPLHF.

This clone showed up just a few times. CDR3 loop: CASSSLASPLHF. The CDR3 DNA reads as TGTGCCAGCAGTTCCCTGGCCTCACCCCTCCACTTT. This chain links TRBV6-5 with TRBJ1-6; D gene unclear. V was clipped by 4 bases and J by 10 bases, with 8 bases between them. Germline CDR1 and CDR2: MNHEY and SVGAGI. The CDR3 totals 12 residues.

The genes are TRBV5-6 and TRBJ2-7; 8 bases map to TRBD1. CDR1 SGHDT and CDR2 YYEEEE come from the germline V gene. The CDR3 length is 15 residues. Trimming removed 5 bases from V and 2 bases from J; junction bases left unmatched: 9. The CDR3 region is CASSRQGSVAYEQYF. The DNA for the CDR3 is TGTGCCAGCAGTCGACAGGGGAGTGTAGCCTACGAGCAGTACTTC.

This clone has a handful of counts. The DNA for the CDR3 is TGTGCCACAGCCCGAAGGGCGAGTAGCACTGAAGCTTTCTTT. Its protein product is CATARRASSTEAFF. The chain employs TRBV28 and TRBJ1-1; D remains unclear. The germline gives CDR1 MDHEN, CDR2 SYDVKM. V was trimmed by 10 bases and J by 4 bases, leaving 19 bases between them. The CDR3 covers 14 residues.

V is TRBV11-3 and J is TRBJ1-1; D is unresolved. The CDR3 spans 17 residues. Germline values: CDR1 SGHNT, CDR2 YENEEA. Trimming shortened V by 0 bases and J by 3 bases, and 17 bases separated the two germline ends. CDR3 residues: CASSLDGQEGRDTEAFF. The DNA for the CDR3 is TGTGCCAGCAGCTTAGATGGCCAGGAGGGAAGGGACACTGAAGCTTTCTTT.

V gene TRBV15 combines with J gene TRBJ2-5; D gene ambiguous. The V end lost 0 bases, the J end lost 4 bases, and 12 bases lay between the germline ends. Germline values: CDR1 LNHNV, CDR2 YYDKDF (reference sequence). This CDR3 has 15 residues. This CDR3 reads CATSRDMTPRETQYF. DNA of the CDR3: TGTGCCACCAGCAGAGACATGACTCCCCGAGAGACCCAGTACTTC.

The chain employs TRBV5-1 and TRBJ2-3, with 11 bases fitting TRBD2. This CDR3 comprises 18 residues. Per germline, CDR1 SGHRS and CDR2 YFSETQ. Trimming removed 4 bases from V and 0 bases from J; junction bases left unmatched: 10. CDR3 bases: TGCGCCAGCAGCAGGGGACTAGCGGACTTACTTAGCACAGATACGCAGTATTTT. This encodes CASSRGLADLLSTDTQYF.

The rearrangement uses TRBV29-1 and TRBJ1-4, with D hard to call. CDR1 and CDR2 (germline): SQVTM, ANQGSEA. V was pared by 6 bases and J by 3 bases, with 5 bases between. The CDR3 consists of 11 residues. The CDR3 is CSVTSNEKLFF. DNA of the CDR3: TGCAGCGTCACATCTAATGAAAAACTGTTTTTT.